This TCR beta chain comes out of a study of blood T cell repertoires in COVID-19. From germline, CDR1 is MNHEY and CDR2 SVGAGI. The CDR3 has 14 residues. Trimming removed 7 bases from V and 2 bases from J; junction bases left unmatched: 5. Profiled with immunoSEQ multiplex PCR; TCRdb holds only in-frame clones, not every one. The table lists about 240,000 clones, approximately 80% of them singletons. The specimen was peripheral blood. The receptor was isolated from a woman in her 70s with acute or convalescent COVID-19. This chain links TRBV6-5 with TRBJ1-2; 9 bases line up with TRBD1. In DNA, the CDR3 is TGTGCCAGCACCAGGACAGGGGAAAACTATGGCTACACCTTC. This translates into CASTRTGENYGYTF.